Listed here are 18 T cell receptor beta chains from one sample, sequenced in a study of T cell responses to AZD1222 COVID-19 vaccine. Repertoires were generated with immunoSEQ multiplex PCR, while TCRdb's copy carries only in-frame clones and drops some. The sample carries 80,000 or so clones, just over 90% recorded once. Material: peripheral blood, obtained on day 0 of MenACWY control vaccination. The receptors derive from an adult in good health.

The chain employs TRBV11-2 and TRBJ2-3; the match to TRBD2 covers 9 bases. The V gene end was trimmed by 1 base and the J gene end by 2 bases; junction bases not matched to a gene: 4. From germline, CDR1 is SGHAT and CDR2 FQNNGV. This CDR3 comprises 16 residues. The DNA for the CDR3 is TGTGCCAGCAGCTTAGGGTCTAGCGGGAACACAGATACGCAGTATTTT. It yields the protein CASSLGSSGNTDTQYF.

The chain carries TRBV12-5 and TRBJ1-1; D is unresolved. The V gene's germline CDR1 is LGHNT and CDR2 FRNRAP. The V and J ends lost 1 base and 11 bases respectively, with 8 bases between them. CDR3 size: 11 residues. CDR3 sequence reads: CASGLAGLAFF. The CDR3 DNA reads as TGTGCTAGTGGTTTGGCGGGTCTGGCTTTCTTT.

The chain uses TRBV11-2 and TRBJ1-2; D ambiguous. This CDR3 spans 13 amino acids. Trimming left V 5 bases short and J 10 bases short, with 17 bases between. Per germline, CDR1 SGHAT and CDR2 FQNNGV. For the CDR3, the DNA is TGTGCCAGCAGCCCGGACCGGGGTGAGGCCTACACCTTC. It is translated as CASSPDRGEAYTF.

V gene TRBV29-1 combines with J gene TRBJ2-3, with TRBD1 as a possible D gene (5 bases). V lost 2 bases and J 4 bases, leaving 10 bases between the germline ends. The CDR3 totals 13 residues. Germline values: CDR1 SQVTM, CDR2 ANQGSEA. CDR3 amino acids: CSVEQGNADTQYF. CDR3 DNA: TGCAGCGTTGAACAGGGAAATGCAGATACGCAGTATTTT.

This clone was seen only once. V usage is TRBV5-6 and J usage is TRBJ2-5; D is perhaps TRBD1 or TRBD2 (5 bases each). V was cut by 4 bases and J by 5 bases, with 15 bases left in between. CDR3 size: 14 residues. Germline-derived CDR1 and CDR2 are SGHDT and YYEEEE. The CDR3 nucleotides are TGTGCCAGCAGCCCGGGGTCAGGGCTGGAGACCCAGTACTTC. It encodes CASSPGSGLETQYF.

The V call is TRBV5-8, the J call TRBJ1-1; tentative D call: TRBD1 (6 bases). CDR1 is SGHTS, CDR2 YDEGEE, per germline. This CDR3 contains 16 residues. The ends were cut back, 0 bases at V and 1 base at J, with 13 bases in the middle. The CDR3 reads CASSLVVGGANTEAFF. DNA for the CDR3: TGTGCCAGCAGCTTGGTGGTTGGGGGGGCGAACACTGAAGCTTTCTTT.

The J gene is TRBJ1-5, the V gene TRBV6-5; D may be TRBD1 (5 bases). The CDR3 loop spans 13 amino acids. Trimming pared 6 bases from V and 7 bases from J, leaving 13 bases between. CDR1 and CDR2 from the germline V gene are MNHEY and SVGAGI. The CDR3 spells CASREGIQQPQHF. The CDR3 nucleotides read TGTGCCAGCAGGGAGGGGATTCAGCAGCCCCAGCATTTT.

This chain connects TRBV7-3 to TRBJ1-1; tentative D call: TRBD1 (5 bases). The V gene lost 4 bases and the J gene lost 0 bases, with 12 bases spanning the gap. Germline V gives CDR1 SGHTA, CDR2 FQGTGA. The CDR3 is 15 amino acids. The chain's CDR3 is CASSSPGGMNTEAFF. Written as DNA, the CDR3 is TGTGCCAGCAGCTCCCCCGGGGGTATGAACACTGAAGCTTTCTTT.

The CDR3 loop is CASSQAVSGNTIYF. The CDR3 DNA reads TGTGCCAGCAGCCAAGCCGTCTCTGGAAACACCATATATTTT. The V gene is TRBV14, the J gene TRBJ1-3; unclear D gene. The CDR3 contains 14 residues. V lost 1 base, J lost 0 bases, and 4 bases lay in between. Germline V lookup: CDR1 SGHDN, CDR2 FVKESK.

V usage is TRBV9 and J usage is TRBJ2-2; no firm D call. V gave up 0 bases and J gave up 4 bases, with 4 bases separating them. Per germline, CDR1 SGDLS and CDR2 YYNGEE. The CDR3 is 13 amino acids. The CDR3 reads CASSVDLTGELFF. CDR3 nucleotide sequence: TGTGCCAGCAGCGTAGATCTCACCGGGGAGCTGTTTTTT.

This clone was detected only once. The rearrangement links TRBV7-2 to TRBJ2-7, with D tentatively TRBD2 (6 bases). Germline V gene sequence: CDR1 SGHTA, CDR2 FQGNSA. The V end was cut by 4 bases, the J end by 1 base, with 14 bases between. This CDR3 comprises 15 residues. The CDR3 coding sequence is TGTGCCAGCAGCTACGGAAGCGGGTCTTCCTACGAGCAGTACTTC. Translation gives CASSYGSGSSYEQYF. The whole variable domain, filled in from reference TRBV7-2 and TRBJ2-7, reads GAGVSQSPSNKVTEKGKDVELRCDPISGHTALYWYRQSLGQGLEFLIYFQGNSAPDKSGLPSDRFSAERTGGSVSTLTIQRTQQEDSAVYLCASSYGSGSSYEQYFGPGTRLTVT.

V and J are TRBV10-1 and TRBJ2-1, with TRBD2 matching 13 bases. The CDR3 is 19 residues long. Trimming removed 6 bases from V and 0 bases from J; junction bases left unmatched: 11. Germline V lookup: CDR1 WNHNN, CDR2 SYGVQD (reference sequence). CDR3 sequence reads: CASSHGLAGDGSSYNEQFF. CDR3 bases: TGCGCCAGCAGCCATGGACTAGCGGGGGACGGTAGCTCCTACAATGAGCAGTTCTTC.

V usage is TRBV27 and J usage is TRBJ1-2; TRBD1 matches at 7 bases. CDR1 MNHEY and CDR2 SMNVEV come from the germline V gene (reference sequence). The CDR3 contains 13 residues. After removal of 2 bases from V and 9 bases from J, the junction contained 6 bases not matched to a gene. CDR3 in DNA: TGTGCCAGCAGTTTAAAGGGGGCGGGCAGCTACACCTTC. Amino acid sequence: CASSLKGAGSYTF.

The chain carries TRBV11-3 and TRBJ2-1, with 8 bases identical to TRBD2. Unmatched junction bases numbered 12, after V lost 5 bases and J lost 12 bases. The CDR3 sequence is 14 residues long. The V gene's germline CDR1 is SGHNT and CDR2 YENEEA. The DNA of the CDR3 is TGTGCCAGCAGCCCCGGGGGGGATATGGGTGGGCAGTTCTTC. As protein: CASSPGGDMGGQFF.

The chain combines TRBV5-1 with TRBJ1-5, with D possibly matching TRBD1 (5 bases). The V gene lost 0 bases and the J gene lost 6 bases, with 19 bases spanning the gap. In germline, CDR1 is SGHRS, CDR2 YFSETQ. The CDR3 contains 17 residues. CDR3 sequence reads: CASSLAPGSRDGQPQHF. DNA for the CDR3: TGCGCCAGCAGCTTGGCTCCAGGGTCGCGGGACGGTCAGCCCCAGCATTTT. Using reference TRBV5-1 and TRBJ1-5 for the parts outside the CDR3, the full variable domain is KAGVTQTPRYLIKTRGQQVTLSCSPISGHRSVSWYQQTPGQGLQFLFEYFSETQRNKGNFPGRFSGRQFSNSRSEMNVSTLELGDSALYLCASSLAPGSRDGQPQHFGDGTRLSIL.

V gene TRBV7-2 combines with J gene TRBJ2-7; D is unresolved. There are 11 residues in the CDR3. The V end lost 3 bases, the J end lost 5 bases, and 5 bases lay between the germline ends. From germline, CDR1 is SGHTA and CDR2 FQGNSA. Here the CDR3 reads CASSFQDEQYF. CDR3 DNA: TGTGCCAGCAGCTTTCAAGACGAGCAGTACTTC.

The chain joins TRBV6-6 to TRBJ1-2, with D unresolved. CDR3 length: 13 residues. The germline CDR1 and CDR2 sequences are MNHNY and SVGAGI (reference sequence). Trimming stripped 10 bases from V and 4 bases from J, with 16 bases between. Here the CDR3 DNA reads TGTGCCATCCCCTCCCCAATGGGCTATGGCTACACCTTC. It translates to CAIPSPMGYGYTF.

This chain links TRBV2 with TRBJ2-6, with 7 bases aligning to TRBD2. The CDR3 is made up of 15 amino acids. The V and J ends lost 8 bases and 0 bases, in that order; junction bases with no gene match: 4. CDR1 is SNHLY, CDR2 FYNNEI, per germline. For the CDR3, the DNA is TGTGCCAGCTTGTGGGGGGGCTCTGGGGCCAACGTCCTGACTTTC. Protein product: CASLWGGSGANVLTF.